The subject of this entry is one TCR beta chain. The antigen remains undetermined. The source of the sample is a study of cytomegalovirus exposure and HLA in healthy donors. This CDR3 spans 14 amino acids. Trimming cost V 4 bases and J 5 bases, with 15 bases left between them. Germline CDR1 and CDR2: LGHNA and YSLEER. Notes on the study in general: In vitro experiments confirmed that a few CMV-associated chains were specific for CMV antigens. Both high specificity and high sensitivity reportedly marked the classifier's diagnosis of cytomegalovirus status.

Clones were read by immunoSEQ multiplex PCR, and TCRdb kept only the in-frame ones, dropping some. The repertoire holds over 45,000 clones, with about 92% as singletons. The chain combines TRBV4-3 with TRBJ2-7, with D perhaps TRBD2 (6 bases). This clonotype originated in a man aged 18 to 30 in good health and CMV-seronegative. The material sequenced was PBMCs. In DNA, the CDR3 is TGCGCCAGCAGCCGGGACGAGCGGGCCCACGAGCAGTACTTC. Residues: CASSRDERAHEQYF.